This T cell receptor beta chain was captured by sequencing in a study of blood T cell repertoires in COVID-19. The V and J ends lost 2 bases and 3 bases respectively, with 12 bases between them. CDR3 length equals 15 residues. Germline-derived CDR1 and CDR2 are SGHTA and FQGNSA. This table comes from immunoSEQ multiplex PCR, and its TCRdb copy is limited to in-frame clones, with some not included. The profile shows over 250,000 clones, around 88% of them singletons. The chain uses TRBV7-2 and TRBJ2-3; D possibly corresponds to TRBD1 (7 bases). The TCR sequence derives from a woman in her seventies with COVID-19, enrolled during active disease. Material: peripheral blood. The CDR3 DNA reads TGTGCCAGCAGCTTAAGGGGGGACAGAACAGATACGCAGTATTTT. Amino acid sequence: CASSLRGDRTDTQYF.